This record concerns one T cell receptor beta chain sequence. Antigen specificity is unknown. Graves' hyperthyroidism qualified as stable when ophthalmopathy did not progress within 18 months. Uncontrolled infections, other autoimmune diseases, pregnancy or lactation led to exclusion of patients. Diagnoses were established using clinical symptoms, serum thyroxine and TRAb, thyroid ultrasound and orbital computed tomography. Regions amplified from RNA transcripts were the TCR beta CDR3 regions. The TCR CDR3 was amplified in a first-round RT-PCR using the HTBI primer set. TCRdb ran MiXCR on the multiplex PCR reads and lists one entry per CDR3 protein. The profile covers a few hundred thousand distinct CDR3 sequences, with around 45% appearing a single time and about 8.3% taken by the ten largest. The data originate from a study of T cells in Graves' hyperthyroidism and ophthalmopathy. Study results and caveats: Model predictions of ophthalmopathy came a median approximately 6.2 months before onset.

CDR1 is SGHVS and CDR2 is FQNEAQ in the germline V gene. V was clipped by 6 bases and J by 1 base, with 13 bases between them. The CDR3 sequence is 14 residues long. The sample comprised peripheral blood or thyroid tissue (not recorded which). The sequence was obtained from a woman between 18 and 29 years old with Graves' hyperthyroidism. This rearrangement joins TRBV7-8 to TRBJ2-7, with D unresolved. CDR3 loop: CASSRYGVSYEQYF. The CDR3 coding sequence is TGTGCCAGCAGTCGGTATGGGGTTTCCTACGAGCAGTACTTC.